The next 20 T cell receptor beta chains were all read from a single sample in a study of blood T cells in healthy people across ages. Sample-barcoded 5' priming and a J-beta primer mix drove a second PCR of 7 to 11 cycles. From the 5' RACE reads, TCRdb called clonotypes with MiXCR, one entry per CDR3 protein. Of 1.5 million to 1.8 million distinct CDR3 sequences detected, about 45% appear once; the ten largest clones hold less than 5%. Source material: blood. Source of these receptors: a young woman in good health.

The CDR3 sequence is CSAGPSGHEKLFF. The CDR3 region has the DNA TGCAGTGCTGGGCCCTCTGGGCATGAAAAACTGTTTTTT. The chain joins TRBV20-1 to TRBJ1-4; D is unclear. The length of the CDR3 is 13 residues. Germline V gene data show CDR1 as DFQATT and CDR2 as SNEGSKA (reference sequence). Trimming shortened V by 5 bases and J by 6 bases, and 13 bases separated the two germline ends.

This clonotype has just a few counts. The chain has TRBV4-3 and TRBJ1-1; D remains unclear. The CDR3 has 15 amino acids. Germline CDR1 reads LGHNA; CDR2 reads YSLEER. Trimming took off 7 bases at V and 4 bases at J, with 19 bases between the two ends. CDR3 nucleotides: TGCGCCAGCAACCCGCACAGAGGGAGTGGCACTGAAGCTTTCTTT. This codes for CASNPHRGSGTEAFF.

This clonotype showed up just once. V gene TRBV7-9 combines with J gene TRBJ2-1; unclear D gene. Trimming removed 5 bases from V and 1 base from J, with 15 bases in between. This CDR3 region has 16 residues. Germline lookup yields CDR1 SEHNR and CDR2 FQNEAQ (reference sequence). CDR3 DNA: TGTGCCAGCAGCCTACTCATGTTAAGTTCCTACAATGAGCAGTTCTTC. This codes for CASSLLMLSSYNEQFF.

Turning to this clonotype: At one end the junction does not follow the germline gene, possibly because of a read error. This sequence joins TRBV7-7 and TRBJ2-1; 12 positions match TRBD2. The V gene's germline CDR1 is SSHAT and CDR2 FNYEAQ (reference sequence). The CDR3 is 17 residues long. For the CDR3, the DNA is TGTGCTAGCAGCTCCAACCTCCGACTAGCGGGGGTGAATGAGCAGTTCTTC. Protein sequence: CASSSNLRLAGVNEQFF.

CDR3: CAWSRGPTRDSYEQYF. In nucleotides, the CDR3 is TGTGCCTGGAGTAGGGGACCGACTAGGGACTCCTACGAGCAGTACTTC. The chain uses TRBV30 and TRBJ2-7, with D tentatively TRBD2 (6 bases). The CDR3 extends over 16 amino acids. V was pared by 2 bases and J by 0 bases, with 17 bases between. CDR1 and CDR2 from the germline V gene are GTSNPN and SVGIG (reference sequence).

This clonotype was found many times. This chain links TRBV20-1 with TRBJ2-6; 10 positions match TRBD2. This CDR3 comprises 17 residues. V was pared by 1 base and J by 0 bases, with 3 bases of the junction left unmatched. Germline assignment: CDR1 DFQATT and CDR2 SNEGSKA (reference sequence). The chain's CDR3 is CSARASGRVSGANVLTF. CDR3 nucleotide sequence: TGCAGTGCTAGAGCTAGCGGGAGAGTCTCTGGGGCCAACGTCCTGACTTTC.

The CDR3 coding sequence is TGTGCCAGCACCAGGTGGTCGGGCACTGAAGCTTTCTTT. This translates into CASTRWSGTEAFF. J is TRBJ1-1 and V is TRBV6-5; D call uncertain. Trimming removed 7 bases from V and 4 bases from J, with 13 bases in between. The CDR3 is 13 amino acids. Germline CDR1 is MNHEY and CDR2 is SVGAGI.

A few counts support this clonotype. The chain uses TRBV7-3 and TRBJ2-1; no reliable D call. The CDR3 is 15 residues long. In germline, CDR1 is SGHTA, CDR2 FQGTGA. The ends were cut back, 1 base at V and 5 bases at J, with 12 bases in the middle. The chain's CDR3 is CASSLIGSPNNEQFF. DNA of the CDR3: TGTGCCAGCAGCTTAATTGGGTCCCCTAACAATGAGCAGTTCTTC.

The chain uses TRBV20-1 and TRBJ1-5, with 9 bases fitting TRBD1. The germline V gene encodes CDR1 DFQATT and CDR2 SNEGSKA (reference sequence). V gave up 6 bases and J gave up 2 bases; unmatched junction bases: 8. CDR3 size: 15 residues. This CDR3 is CSAPTGGWGNQPQHF. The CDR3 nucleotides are TGCAGTGCACCTACAGGGGGCTGGGGCAATCAGCCCCAGCATTTT.

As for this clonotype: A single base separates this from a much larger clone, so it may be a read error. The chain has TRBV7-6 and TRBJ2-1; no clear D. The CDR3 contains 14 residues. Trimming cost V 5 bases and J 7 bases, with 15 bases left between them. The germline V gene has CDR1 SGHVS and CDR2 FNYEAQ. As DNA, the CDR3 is TGTGCCAGCAGCGGGAACCGGGCCCCAAATGAGCAGTTCTTC. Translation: CASSGNRAPNEQFF.

CDR3 region: CASSQGYPYGYTF. The DNA for the CDR3 is TGTGCCAGCAGCCAAGGGTATCCCTATGGCTACACCTTC. The chain combines TRBV14 with TRBJ1-2; D gene unclear. Trimming removed 1 base from V and 4 bases from J, with 7 bases in between. Germline CDR1 and CDR2: SGHDN and FVKESK. The CDR3 consists of 13 residues.

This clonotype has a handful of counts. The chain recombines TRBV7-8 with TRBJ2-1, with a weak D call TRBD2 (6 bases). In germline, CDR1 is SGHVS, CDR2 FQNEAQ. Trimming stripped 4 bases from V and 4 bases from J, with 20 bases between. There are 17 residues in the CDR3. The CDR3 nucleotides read TGTGCCAGCAGCTCAAATCGGCAGGGACTTATATACAATGAGCAGTTCTTC. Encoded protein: CASSSNRQGLIYNEQFF.

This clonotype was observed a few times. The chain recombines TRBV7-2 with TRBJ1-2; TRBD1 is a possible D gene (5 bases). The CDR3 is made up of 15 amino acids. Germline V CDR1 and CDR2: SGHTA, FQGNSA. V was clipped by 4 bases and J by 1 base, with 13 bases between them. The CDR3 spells CASSSPDRLNYGYTF. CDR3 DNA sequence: TGTGCCAGCAGCTCCCCTGACAGACTTAACTATGGCTACACCTTC.

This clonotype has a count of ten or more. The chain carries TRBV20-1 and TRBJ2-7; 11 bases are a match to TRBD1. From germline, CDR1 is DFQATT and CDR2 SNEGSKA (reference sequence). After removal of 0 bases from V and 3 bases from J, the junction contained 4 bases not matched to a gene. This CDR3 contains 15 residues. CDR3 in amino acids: CSARDPGTGGYEQYF. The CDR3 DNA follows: TGCAGTGCTAGAGATCCCGGGACAGGGGGCTACGAGCAGTACTTC.

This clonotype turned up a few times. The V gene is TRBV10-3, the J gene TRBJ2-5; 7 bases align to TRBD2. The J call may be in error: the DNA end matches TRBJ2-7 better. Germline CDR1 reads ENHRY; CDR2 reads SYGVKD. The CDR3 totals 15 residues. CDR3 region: CAISESGEGSDEQYF. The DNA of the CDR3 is TGTGCCATCAGTGAGTCGGGGGAGGGTTCGGACGAGCAGTACTTC.

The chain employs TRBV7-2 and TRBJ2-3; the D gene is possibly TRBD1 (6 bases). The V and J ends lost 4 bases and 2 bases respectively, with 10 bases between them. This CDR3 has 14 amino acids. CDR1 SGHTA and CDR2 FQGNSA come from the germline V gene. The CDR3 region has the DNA TGTGCCAGCAGCTCCTGGGGGCCCACAGATACGCAGTATTTT. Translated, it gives CASSSWGPTDTQYF.

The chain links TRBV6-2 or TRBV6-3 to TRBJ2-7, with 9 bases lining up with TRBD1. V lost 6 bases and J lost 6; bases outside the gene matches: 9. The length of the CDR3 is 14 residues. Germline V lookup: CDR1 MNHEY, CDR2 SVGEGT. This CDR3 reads CASSRGDRAREQYF. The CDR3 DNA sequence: TGTGCCAGCAGCCGGGGGGACAGGGCCCGCGAGCAGTACTTC.

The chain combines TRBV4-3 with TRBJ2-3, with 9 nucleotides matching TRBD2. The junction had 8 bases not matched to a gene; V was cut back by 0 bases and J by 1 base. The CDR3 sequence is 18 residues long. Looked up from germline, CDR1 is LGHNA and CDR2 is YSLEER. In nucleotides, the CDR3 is TGCGCCAGCAGCCAAGATATGAGCGGGGGGCGGGGCACAGATACGCAGTATTTT. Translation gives CASSQDMSGGRGTDTQYF.

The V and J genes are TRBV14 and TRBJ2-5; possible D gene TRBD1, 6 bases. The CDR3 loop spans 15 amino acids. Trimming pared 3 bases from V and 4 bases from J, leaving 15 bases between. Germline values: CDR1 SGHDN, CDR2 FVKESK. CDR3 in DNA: TGTGCCAGCAGCCACCTTGGGGGCAGGTTAGAGACCCAGTACTTC. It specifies CASSHLGGRLETQYF.

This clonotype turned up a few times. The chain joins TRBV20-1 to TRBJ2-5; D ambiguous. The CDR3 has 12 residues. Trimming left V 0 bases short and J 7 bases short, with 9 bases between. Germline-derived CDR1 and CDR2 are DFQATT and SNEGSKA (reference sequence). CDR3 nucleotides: TGCAGTGCTAGAGATTTTGTAGGGACCCAGTACTTC. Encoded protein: CSARDFVGTQYF.